The clone carrying this T cell receptor (beta chain) was seen repeatedly, ten times or more. Amplification of TCR beta CDR3 regions used RNA as the template. The HTBI primer set served for first-round RT-PCR of the TCR CDR3. One entry per CDR3 protein results from TCRdb running MiXCR on the multiplex PCR reads. The repertoire holds 360,000 or so distinct CDR3 sequences, with about a sixth as singletons. This sample was included in a study of T cells in Graves' hyperthyroidism and ophthalmopathy. Germline-derived CDR1 and CDR2 are DFQATT and SNEGSKA (reference sequence). The CDR3 loop spans 13 amino acids. Trimming removed 5 bases from V and 7 bases from J; junction bases left unmatched: 7.

The TCR was taken from a woman in her 40s with Graves' ophthalmopathy. The gene calls are TRBV20-1 and TRBJ2-5; 10 bases are a match to TRBD1. The sequenced material came from blood. CDR3 region: CSAGDRGWGTQYF. CDR3 in DNA: TGCAGTGCTGGGGACAGGGGTTGGGGGACCCAGTACTTC.